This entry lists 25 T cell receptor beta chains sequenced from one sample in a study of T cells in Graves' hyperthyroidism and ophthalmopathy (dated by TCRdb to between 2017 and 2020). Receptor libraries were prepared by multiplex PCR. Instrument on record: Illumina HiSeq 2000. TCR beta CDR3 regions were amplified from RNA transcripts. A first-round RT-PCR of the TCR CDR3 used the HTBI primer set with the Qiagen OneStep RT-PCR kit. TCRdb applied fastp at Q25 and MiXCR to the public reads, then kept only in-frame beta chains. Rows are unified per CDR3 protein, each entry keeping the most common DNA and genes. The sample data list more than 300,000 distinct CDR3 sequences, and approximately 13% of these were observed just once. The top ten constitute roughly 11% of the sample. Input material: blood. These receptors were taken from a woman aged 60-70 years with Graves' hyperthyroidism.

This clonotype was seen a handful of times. CDR3 sequence: CASSRSGATGELFF. The CDR3 bases are TGTGCCAGCTCACGTAGCGGAGCCACCGGGGAGCTGTTTTTT. V usage is TRBV18 and J usage is TRBJ2-2; a weak D match, TRBD2 (6 bases). The CDR3 extends over 14 amino acids. Germline V gene lookup returns CDR1 KGHSH and CDR2 LQKENI. V lost 4 bases to trimming and J lost 4 bases, with 10 bases between them.

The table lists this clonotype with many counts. The CDR3 protein is CASSLYRPGDQPQHF. The DNA for the CDR3 is TGTGCCAGCAGTTTGTACAGGCCAGGGGATCAGCCCCAGCATTTT. The chain uses TRBV12-3 or TRBV12-4 and TRBJ1-5; weak D call: TRBD1 (6 bases). V lost 3 bases to trimming and J lost 5 bases, with 14 bases between them. The length of the CDR3 is 15 residues.

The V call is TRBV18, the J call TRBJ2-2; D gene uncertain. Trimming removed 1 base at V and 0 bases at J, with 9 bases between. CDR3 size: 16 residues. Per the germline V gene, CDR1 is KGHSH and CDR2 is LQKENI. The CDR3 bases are TGTGCCAGCTCACCACGGGCAGGATCGAACACCGGGGAGCTGTTTTTT. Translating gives CASSPRAGSNTGELFF.

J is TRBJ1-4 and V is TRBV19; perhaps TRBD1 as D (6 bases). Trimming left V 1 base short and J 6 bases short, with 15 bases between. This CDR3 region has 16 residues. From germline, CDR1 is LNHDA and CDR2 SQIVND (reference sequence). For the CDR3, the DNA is TGTGCCAGTAGTATAGGCGGGGGGCGCGTCGATGAAAAACTGTTTTTT. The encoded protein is CASSIGGGRVDEKLFF.

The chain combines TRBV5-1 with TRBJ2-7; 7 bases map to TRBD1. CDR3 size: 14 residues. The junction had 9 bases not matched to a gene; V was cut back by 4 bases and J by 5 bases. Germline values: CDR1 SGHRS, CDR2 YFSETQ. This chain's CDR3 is CASSLAGTDNEQYF. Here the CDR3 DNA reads TGCGCCAGCAGCCTAGCCGGGACAGACAACGAGCAGTACTTC.

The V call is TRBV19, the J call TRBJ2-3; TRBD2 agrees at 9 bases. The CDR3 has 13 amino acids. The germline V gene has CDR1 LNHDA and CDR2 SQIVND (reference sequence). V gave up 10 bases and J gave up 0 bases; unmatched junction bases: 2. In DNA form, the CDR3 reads TGTGCCACCACTAGCGGGAGCACAGATACGCAGTATTTT. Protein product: CATTSGSTDTQYF.

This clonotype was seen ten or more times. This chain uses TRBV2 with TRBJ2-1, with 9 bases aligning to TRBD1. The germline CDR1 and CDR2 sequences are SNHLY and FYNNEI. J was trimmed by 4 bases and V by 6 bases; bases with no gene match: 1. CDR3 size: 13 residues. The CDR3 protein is CASRGQGYNEQFF. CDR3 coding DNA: TGTGCCAGCAGGGGACAGGGTTACAATGAGCAGTTCTTC.

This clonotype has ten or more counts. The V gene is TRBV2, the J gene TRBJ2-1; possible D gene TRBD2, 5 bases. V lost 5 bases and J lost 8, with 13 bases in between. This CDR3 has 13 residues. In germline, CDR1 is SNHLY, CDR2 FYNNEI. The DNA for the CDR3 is TGTGCCAGCAGTTTCGGGGTCCGCTATGAGCAGTTCTTC. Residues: CASSFGVRYEQFF.

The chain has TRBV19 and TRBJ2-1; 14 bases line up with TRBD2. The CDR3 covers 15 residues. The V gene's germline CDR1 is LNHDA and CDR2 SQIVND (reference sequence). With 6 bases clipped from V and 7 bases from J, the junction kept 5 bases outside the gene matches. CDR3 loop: CASRGTSGSGNEQFF. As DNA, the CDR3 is TGTGCCAGTAGGGGGACTAGCGGGAGTGGGAATGAGCAGTTCTTC.

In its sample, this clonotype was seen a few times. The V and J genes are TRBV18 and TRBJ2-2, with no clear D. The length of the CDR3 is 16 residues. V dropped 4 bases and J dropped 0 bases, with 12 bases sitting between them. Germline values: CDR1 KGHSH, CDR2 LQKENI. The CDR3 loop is CASSQNTVTNTGELFF. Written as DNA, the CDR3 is TGTGCCAGCTCACAAAATACAGTTACGAACACCGGGGAGCTGTTTTTT.

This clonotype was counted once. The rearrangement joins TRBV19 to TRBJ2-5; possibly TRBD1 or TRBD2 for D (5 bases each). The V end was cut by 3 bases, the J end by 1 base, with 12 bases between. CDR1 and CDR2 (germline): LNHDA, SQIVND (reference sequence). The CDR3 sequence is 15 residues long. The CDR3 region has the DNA TGTGCCAGTAGTATGCCGGGACGGGGCCAAGAGACCCAGTACTTC. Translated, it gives CASSMPGRGQETQYF.

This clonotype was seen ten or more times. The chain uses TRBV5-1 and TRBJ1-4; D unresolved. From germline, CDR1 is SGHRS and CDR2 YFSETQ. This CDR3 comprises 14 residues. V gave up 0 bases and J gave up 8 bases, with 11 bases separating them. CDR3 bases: TGCGCCAGCAGCTTGGCGGGATTGTCGGAAAAACTGTTTTTT. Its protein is CASSLAGLSEKLFF.

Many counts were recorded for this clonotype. The CDR3 nucleotides read TGTGCCAGCAGCTTAGGCAGGGGCAGGTACACTGAAGCTTTCTTT. Residues: CASSLGRGRYTEAFF. The chain joins TRBV11-2 to TRBJ1-1, with TRBD1 as a possible D gene (6 bases). The germline V gene has CDR1 SGHAT and CDR2 FQNNGV. This CDR3 spans 15 amino acids. V was cut by 1 base and J by 3 bases, with 12 bases left in between.

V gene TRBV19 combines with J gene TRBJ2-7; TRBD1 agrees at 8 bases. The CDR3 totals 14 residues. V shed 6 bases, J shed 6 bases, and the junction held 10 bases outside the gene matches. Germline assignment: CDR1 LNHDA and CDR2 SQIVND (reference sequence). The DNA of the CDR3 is TGTGCCAGTAGCCTACGACAGGGGCCCTTCGAGCAGTACTTC. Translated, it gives CASSLRQGPFEQYF. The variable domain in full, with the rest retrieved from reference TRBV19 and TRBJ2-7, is DGGITQSPKYLFRKEGQNVTLSCEQNLNHDAMYWYRQDPGQGLRLIYYSQIVNDFQKGDIAEGYSVSREKKESFPLTVTSAQKNPTAFYLCASSLRQGPFEQYFGPGTRLTVT.

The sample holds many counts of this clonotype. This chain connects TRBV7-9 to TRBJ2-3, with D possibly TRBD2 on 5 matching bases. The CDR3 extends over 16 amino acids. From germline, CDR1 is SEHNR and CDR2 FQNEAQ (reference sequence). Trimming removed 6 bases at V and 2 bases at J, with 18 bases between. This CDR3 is CASRPPSLGNTDTQYF. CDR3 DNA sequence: TGTGCCAGCAGACCCCCCTCACTAGGCAACACAGATACGCAGTATTTT.

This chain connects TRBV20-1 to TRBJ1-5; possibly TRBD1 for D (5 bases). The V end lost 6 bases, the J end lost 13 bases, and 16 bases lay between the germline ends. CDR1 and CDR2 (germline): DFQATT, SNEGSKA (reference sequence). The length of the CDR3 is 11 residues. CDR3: CSAAGPGLQHF. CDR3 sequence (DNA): TGCAGTGCCGCAGGTCCGGGACTGCAGCATTTT.

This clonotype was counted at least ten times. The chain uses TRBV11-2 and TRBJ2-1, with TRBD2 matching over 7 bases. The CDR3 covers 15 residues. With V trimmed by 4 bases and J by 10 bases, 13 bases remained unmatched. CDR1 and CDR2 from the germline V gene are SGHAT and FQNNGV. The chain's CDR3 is CASSSSGTYFLEQFF. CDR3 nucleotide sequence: TGTGCCAGCAGCTCCAGCGGGACTTACTTCTTGGAGCAGTTCTTC.

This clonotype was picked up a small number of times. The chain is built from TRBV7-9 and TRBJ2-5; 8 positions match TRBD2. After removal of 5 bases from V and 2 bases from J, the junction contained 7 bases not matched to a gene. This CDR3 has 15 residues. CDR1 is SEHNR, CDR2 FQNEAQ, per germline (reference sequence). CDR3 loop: CASSKGLVLQETQYF. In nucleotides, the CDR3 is TGTGCCAGCAGCAAGGGACTAGTCCTGCAAGAGACCCAGTACTTC.

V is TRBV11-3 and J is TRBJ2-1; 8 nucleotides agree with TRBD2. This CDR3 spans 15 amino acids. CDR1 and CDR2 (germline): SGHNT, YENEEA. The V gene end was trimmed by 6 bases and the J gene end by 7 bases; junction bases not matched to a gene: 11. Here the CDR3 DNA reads TGTGCCAGCAGGCCTACCGGGGGACTAGGGAATGAGCAGTTCTTC. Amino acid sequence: CASRPTGGLGNEQFF.

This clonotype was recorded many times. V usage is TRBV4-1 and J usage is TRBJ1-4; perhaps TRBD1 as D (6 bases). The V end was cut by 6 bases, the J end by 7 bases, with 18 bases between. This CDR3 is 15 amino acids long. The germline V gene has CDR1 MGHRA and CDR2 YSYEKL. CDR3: CASRPSTGWAEKLFF. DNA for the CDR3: TGCGCCAGCAGGCCTTCTACAGGGTGGGCTGAAAAACTGTTTTTT.

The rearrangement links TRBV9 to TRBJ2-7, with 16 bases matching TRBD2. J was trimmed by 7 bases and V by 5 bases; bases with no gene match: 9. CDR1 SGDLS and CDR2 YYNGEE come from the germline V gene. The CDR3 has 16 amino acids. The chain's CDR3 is CASSSAGTSGRGEQYF. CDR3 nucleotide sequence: TGTGCCAGCAGTTCCGCCGGGACTAGCGGGAGGGGGGAGCAGTACTTC.

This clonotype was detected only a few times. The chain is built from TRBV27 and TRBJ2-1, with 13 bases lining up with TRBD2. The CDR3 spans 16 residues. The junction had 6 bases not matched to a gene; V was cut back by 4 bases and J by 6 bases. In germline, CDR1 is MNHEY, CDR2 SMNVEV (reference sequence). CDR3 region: CASSSGLAGAPNEQFF. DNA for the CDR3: TGTGCCAGCAGTTCCGGACTAGCGGGAGCTCCCAATGAGCAGTTCTTC.

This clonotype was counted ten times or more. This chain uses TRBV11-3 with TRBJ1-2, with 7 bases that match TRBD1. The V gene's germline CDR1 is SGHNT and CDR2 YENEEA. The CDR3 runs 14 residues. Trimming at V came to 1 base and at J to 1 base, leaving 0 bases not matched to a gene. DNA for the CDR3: TGTGCCAGCAGCTTAGGGGACAGTAACTATGGCTACACCTTC. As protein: CASSLGDSNYGYTF. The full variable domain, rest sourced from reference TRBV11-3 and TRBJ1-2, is EAGVVQSPRYKIIEKKQPVAFWCNPISGHNTLYWYLQNLGQGPELLIRYENEEAVDDSQLPKDRFSAERLKGVDSTLKIQPAELGDSAVYLCASSLGDSNYGYTFGSGTRLTVV.

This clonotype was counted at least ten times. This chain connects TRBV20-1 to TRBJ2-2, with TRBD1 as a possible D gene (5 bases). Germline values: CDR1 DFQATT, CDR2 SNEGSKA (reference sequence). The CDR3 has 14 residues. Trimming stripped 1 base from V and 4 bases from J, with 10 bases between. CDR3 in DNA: TGCAGTGCTAGAGGGGAAGGGGTCACCGGGGAGCTGTTTTTT. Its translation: CSARGEGVTGELFF.

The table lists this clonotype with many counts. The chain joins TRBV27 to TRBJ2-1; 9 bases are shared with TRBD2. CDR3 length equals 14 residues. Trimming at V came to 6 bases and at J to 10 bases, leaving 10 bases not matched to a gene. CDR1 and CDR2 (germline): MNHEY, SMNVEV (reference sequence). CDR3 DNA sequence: TGTGCCAGCAGCCCGGGTCCAGCGGGAGGAGAGCAGTTCTTC. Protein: CASSPGPAGGEQFF.